The clone carrying this T cell receptor (beta chain) has a handful of counts. Its specificity is unknown. The method was immunoSEQ multiplex PCR; TCRdb's version includes in-frame clones alone and lacks a portion of them. The repertoire consists of 65,000 to 90,000 clones, with 70% to 90% occurring once and the leading ten covering around 2.6%. The data are from a study of graft-versus-host responses after intestinal transplantation. The wider study: Each recipient received a multivisceral, liver-intestinal, or isolated intestinal graft. All of the recipients had induction that used anti-thymocyte globulin, then tacrolimus and steroids for two to three years. Study-wide points: Allografts from individuals with graft-donor T cell macrochimerism displayed high graft-versus-host to host-versus-graft clonal ratios. GvH clones occurred in recipient marrow; some first appeared in ileum or blood.

The V end lost 2 bases, the J end lost 0 bases, and 7 bases lay between the germline ends. Germline V lookup: CDR1 MDHEN, CDR2 SYDVKM. The CDR3 spans 14 residues. The TCR was taken from a human donor who received an intestinal transplant. The V and J genes are TRBV28 and TRBJ1-1; D is uncertain. Sequencing was performed on unstimulated CD8+ T cells sorted from spleen or lymph node cells, taken before intestinal transplant. The CDR3 DNA reads as TGTGCCAGCAGTTTAGCCCACATGAACACTGAAGCTTTCTTT. Residues: CASSLAHMNTEAFF.